This T cell receptor beta chain was captured in a study of cytotoxic CD8 clonotypes in ibrutinib-treated CLL. This clone was seen a single time. Some clones are missing from TCRdb's copy, which holds only in-frame ones; the method was immunoSEQ multiplex PCR. The sample lists about 330,000 clones; over 55% were seen once. V lost 1 base and J lost 0, with 7 bases in between. Germline V gives CDR1 SGHTA, CDR2 FQGNSA. The length of the CDR3 is 14 residues. Sequenced here: PBMCs, sampled after 36 months of ibrutinib treatment. The source is a human donor with chronic lymphocytic leukemia. The chain combines TRBV7-2 with TRBJ2-7; unclear D gene. Here the CDR3 reads CASSLGGNSYEQYF. The CDR3 nucleotides are TGTGCCAGCAGCTTAGGTGGAAACTCCTACGAGCAGTACTTC.